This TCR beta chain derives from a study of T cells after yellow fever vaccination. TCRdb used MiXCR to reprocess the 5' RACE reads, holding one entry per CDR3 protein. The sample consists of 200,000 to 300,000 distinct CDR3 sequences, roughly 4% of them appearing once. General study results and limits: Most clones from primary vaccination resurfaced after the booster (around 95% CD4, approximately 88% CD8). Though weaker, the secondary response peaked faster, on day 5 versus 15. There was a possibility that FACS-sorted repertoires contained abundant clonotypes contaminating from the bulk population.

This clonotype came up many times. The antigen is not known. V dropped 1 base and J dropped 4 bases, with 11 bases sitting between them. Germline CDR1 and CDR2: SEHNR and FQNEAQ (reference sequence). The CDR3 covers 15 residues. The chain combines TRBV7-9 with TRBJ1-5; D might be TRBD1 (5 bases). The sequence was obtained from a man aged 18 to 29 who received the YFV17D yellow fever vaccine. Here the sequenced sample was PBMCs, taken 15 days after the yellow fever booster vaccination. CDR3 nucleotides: TGTGCCAGCAGCTTAGACAGGTTGGGGAATCAGCCCCAGCATTTT. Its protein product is CASSLDRLGNQPQHF.